This is a list of T cell receptor beta chains from one sample in a study of blood T cell repertoires in COVID-19. This table comes from immunoSEQ multiplex PCR, and its TCRdb copy is limited to in-frame clones, with some not included. This table has more than 250,000 clones, roughly 88% appearing once. Input material: peripheral blood. The receptors shown here come from a human donor in a cohort sampled during active COVID-19. Both conserved end residues are part of each CDR3. The D gene is left open where the match is weak. Clone size is given for some rows only: seen once, a few or many times, or a class if the clone is expanded.

abundance	v_gene	d_gene	j_gene	CDR3aa	CDR3nt
-	TRBV5-1	TRBD1	TRBJ2-1	CASSAGDREYNEQFF	TGCGCCAGCAGCGCTGGGGACAGGGAGTACAATGAGCAGTTCTTC
once	TRBV9	TRBD1	TRBJ1-6	CASSFGQGISDSPLHF	TGTGCCAGCAGCTTCGGACAGGGTATTAGTGATTCACCCCTCCACTTT
-	TRBV6-5	TRBD1	TRBJ1-6	CASRLQGANSPLHF	TGTGCCAGCAGACTACAGGGGGCGAACTCACCCCTCCACTTT
-	TRBV10-3	TRBD1	TRBJ2-7	CAISDPDRGYEQYF	TGTGCCATCAGTGACCCCGACAGGGGTTACGAGCAGTACTTC
-	TRBV7-2	-	TRBJ2-2	CASSLATARGTGELFF	TGTGCCAGCAGCTTAGCCACAGCACGGGGCACCGGGGAGCTGTTTTTT
-	TRBV6-2/TRBV6-3	TRBD2	TRBJ2-5	CASSYGAGAFLETQYF	TGTGCCAGCAGTTACGGGGCGGGAGCCTTCCTGGAGACCCAGTACTTC
-	TRBV28	-	TRBJ1-6	CASSFPTQGMTPLHF	TGTGCCAGCAGTTTCCCCACGCAGGGGATGACACCCCTCCACTTT
-	TRBV4-3	-	TRBJ1-2	CASSQDGGIGDLRAYGYTF	TGCGCCAGCAGCCAAGATGGAGGGATTGGGGACTTGCGAGCTTATGGCTACACCTTC
few	TRBV5-4	TRBD1	TRBJ1-6	CASSPRTGGNYNSPLHF	TGTGCCAGCAGCCCCCGGACAGGGGGCAACTATAATTCACCCCTCCACTTT
-	TRBV28	TRBD1	TRBJ1-1	CASSWTGKMNTEAFF	TGTGCCAGCAGTTGGACAGGGAAGATGAACACTGAAGCTTTCTTT
-	TRBV19	-	TRBJ1-4	CASSLQGGKEKLFF	TGTGCCAGTAGTCTTCAGGGCGGCAAGGAAAAACTGTTTTTT
-	TRBV20-1	-	TRBJ2-7	CSASDRSGHTYEQYF	TGCAGTGCTAGTGATAGAAGCGGGCACACCTACGAGCAGTACTTC
-	TRBV2	-	TRBJ2-1	CASSVWLFSYNEQFF	TGTGCCAGCAGTGTCTGGCTTTTCTCCTACAATGAGCAGTTCTTC
-	TRBV5-1	TRBD1	TRBJ2-5	CASSPSPGTEYF	TGCGCCAGCAGCCCGTCCCCCGGGACAGAGTACTTC
-	TRBV7-2	TRBD2	TRBJ2-5	CASSLALTSVEETQYF	TGTGCCAGCAGCTTAGCGCTAACTAGCGTTGAAGAGACCCAGTACTTC
once	TRBV7-2	-	TRBJ1-1	CASSVHREAEAFF	TGTGCCAGCAGCGTACACAGGGAAGCTGAAGCTTTCTTT
-	TRBV6-4	-	TRBJ1-2	CASSDSTGAGYTF	TGTGCCAGCAGTGACTCGACTGGGGCCGGCTACACCTTC
-	TRBV7-2	TRBD2	TRBJ2-1	CASSLRRASGRLRNEQFF	TGTGCCAGCAGCTTAAGGCGGGCTAGCGGGAGGCTACGCAATGAGCAGTTCTTC
-	TRBV19	TRBD1	TRBJ1-5	CASSTGTGASFSNQPQHF	TGTGCCAGTAGTACCGGGACAGGGGCCTCTTTTAGCAATCAGCCCCAGCATTTT
once	TRBV9	TRBD2	TRBJ2-5	CASSVAGLGAGETQYF	TGTGCCAGCAGCGTAGCCGGACTAGGGGCTGGGGAGACCCAGTACTTC
-	TRBV11-3	-	TRBJ2-5	CASSLGVAGDFQETQYF	TGTGCCAGCAGCTTAGGGGTGGCCGGAGATTTCCAAGAGACCCAGTACTTC
once	TRBV7-9	TRBD1	TRBJ1-1	CASSFDRGWRNTEAFF	TGTGCCAGCAGCTTTGACAGGGGGTGGCGAAACACTGAAGCTTTCTTT
-	TRBV25-1	-	TRBJ1-2	CASRAGGGAYEGYTF	TGTGCCAGCAGGGCCGGAGGAGGGGCATATGAAGGCTACACCTTC
-	TRBV19	TRBD2	TRBJ2-5	CASSIVPKFLAGGPIRQETQYF	TGTGCCAGTAGTATAGTCCCCAAATTCCTAGCGGGAGGGCCGATCCGACAAGAGACCCAGTACTTC
few	TRBV28	-	TRBJ1-1	CASLKPDRRLTEAFF	TGTGCCAGCCTCAAGCCCGACAGGAGGTTAACTGAAGCTTTCTTT
-	TRBV19	-	TRBJ1-2	CASEARPSYGYTF	TGTGCCAGTGAGGCCCGTCCGAGTTATGGCTACACCTTC
-	TRBV12-3/TRBV12-4	-	TRBJ1-2	CASRVRDFGYTF	TGTGCCAGCAGGGTTAGGGACTTCGGCTACACCTTC
once	TRBV5-1	-	TRBJ1-4	CASSTGRAASNEKLFF	TGCGCCAGCAGCACTGGTAGAGCTGCATCTAATGAAAAACTGTTTTTT
-	TRBV4-3	TRBD2	TRBJ2-7	CASSQSVNGGTRAYEQYF	TGCGCCAGCAGCCAATCGGTTAATGGTGGGACTAGGGCCTACGAGCAGTACTTC